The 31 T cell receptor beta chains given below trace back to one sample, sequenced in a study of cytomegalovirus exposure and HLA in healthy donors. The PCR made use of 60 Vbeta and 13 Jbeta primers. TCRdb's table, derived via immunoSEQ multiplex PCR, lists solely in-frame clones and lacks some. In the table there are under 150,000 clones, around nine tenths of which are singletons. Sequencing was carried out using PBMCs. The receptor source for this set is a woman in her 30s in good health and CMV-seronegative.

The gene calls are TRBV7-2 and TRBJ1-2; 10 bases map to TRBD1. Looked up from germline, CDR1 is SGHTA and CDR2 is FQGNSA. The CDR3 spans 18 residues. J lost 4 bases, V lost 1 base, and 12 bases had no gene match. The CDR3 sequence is CASSLGGGRDRGGYGYTF. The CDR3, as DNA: TGTGCCAGCAGCTTAGGGGGGGGTCGGGACAGGGGCGGCTATGGCTACACCTTC.

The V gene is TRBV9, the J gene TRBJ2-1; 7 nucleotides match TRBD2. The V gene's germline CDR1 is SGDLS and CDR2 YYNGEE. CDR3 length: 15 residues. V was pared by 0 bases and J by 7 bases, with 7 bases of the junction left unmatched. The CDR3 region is CASSVGGSQGNEQFF. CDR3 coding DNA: TGTGCCAGCAGCGTAGGCGGGAGTCAAGGGAATGAGCAGTTCTTC.

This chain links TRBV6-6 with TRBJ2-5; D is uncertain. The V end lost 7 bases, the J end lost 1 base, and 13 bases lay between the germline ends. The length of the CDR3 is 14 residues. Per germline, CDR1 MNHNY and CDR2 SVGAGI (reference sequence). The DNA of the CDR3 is TGTGCCAGCAACCTTGGGCACCTCCAAGAGACCCAGTACTTC. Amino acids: CASNLGHLQETQYF.

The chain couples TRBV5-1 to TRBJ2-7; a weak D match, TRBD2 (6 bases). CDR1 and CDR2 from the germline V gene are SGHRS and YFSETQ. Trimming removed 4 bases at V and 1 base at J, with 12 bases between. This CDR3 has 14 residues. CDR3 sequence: CASSAGRASYEQYF. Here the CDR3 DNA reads TGCGCCAGCAGCGCGGGACGGGCGTCCTACGAGCAGTACTTC.

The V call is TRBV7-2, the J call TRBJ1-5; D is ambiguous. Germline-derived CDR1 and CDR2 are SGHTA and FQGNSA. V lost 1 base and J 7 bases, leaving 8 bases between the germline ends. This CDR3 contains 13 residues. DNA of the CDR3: TGTGCCAGCAGCTTAGATATGGGCCAGCCCCAGCATTTT. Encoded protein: CASSLDMGQPQHF.

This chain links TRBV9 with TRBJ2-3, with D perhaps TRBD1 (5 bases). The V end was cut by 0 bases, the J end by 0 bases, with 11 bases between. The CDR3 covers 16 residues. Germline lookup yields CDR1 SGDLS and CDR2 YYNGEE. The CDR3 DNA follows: TGTGCCAGCAGCGTAGGGACATCCTCTAGCACAGATACGCAGTATTTT. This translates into CASSVGTSSSTDTQYF.

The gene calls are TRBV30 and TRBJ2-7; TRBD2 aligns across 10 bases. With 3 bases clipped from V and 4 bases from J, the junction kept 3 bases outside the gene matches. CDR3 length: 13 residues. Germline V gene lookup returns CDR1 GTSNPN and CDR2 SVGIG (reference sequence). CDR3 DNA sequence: TGTGCCTGGAGGAGACTAGCGGGTTACGAGCAGTACTTC. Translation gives CAWRRLAGYEQYF.

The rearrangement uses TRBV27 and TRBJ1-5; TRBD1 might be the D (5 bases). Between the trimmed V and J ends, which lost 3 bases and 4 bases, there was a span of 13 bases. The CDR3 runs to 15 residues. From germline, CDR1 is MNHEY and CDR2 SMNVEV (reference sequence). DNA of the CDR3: TGTGCCAGCAGTTTCGGGGGTCATCCAAATCAGCCCCAGCATTTT. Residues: CASSFGGHPNQPQHF.

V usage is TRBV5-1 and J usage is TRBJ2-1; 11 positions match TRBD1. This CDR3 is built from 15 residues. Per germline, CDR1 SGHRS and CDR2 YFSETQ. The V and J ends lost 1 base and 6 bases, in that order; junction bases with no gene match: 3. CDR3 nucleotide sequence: TGCGCCAGCAGCTTGCCGGGACAGGGGGGCAATGAGCAGTTCTTC. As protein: CASSLPGQGGNEQFF. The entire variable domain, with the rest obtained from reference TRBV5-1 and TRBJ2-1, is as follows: KAGVTQTPRYLIKTRGQQVTLSCSPISGHRSVSWYQQTPGQGLQFLFEYFSETQRNKGNFPGRFSGRQFSNSRSEMNVSTLELGDSALYLCASSLPGQGGNEQFFGPGTRLTVL.

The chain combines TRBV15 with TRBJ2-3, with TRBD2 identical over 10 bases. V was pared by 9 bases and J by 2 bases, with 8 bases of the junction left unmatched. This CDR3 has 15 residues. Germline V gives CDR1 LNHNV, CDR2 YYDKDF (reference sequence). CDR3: CATSTGTSATDTQYF. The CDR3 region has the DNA TGTGCCACGAGTACCGGGACTAGCGCCACAGATACGCAGTATTTT.

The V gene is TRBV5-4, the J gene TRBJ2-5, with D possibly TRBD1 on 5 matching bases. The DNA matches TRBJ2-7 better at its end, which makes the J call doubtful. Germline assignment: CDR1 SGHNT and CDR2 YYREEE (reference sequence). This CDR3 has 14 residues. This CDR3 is CASSLQGATYEQYF. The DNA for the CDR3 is TGTGCCAGCAGCTTGCAAGGGGCTACCTACGAGCAGTACTTC.

The CDR3 coding sequence is TGTGCCAGCAGCTTAGGTAGCGGGACCTACAATGAGCAGTTCTTC. It yields the protein CASSLGSGTYNEQFF. The V call is TRBV7-3, the J call TRBJ2-1; 8 nucleotides match TRBD2. Germline lookup yields CDR1 SGHTA and CDR2 FQGTGA. With 2 bases clipped from V and 2 bases from J, the junction kept 2 bases outside the gene matches. The CDR3 loop spans 15 amino acids.

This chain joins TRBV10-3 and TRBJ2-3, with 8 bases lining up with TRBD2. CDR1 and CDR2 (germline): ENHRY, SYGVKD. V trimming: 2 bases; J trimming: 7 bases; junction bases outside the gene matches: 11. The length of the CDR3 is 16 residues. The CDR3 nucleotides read TGTGCCATCAGTGAGCGTGAAGGCGGGGGGCTAAATACGCAGTATTTT. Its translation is CAISEREGGGLNTQYF.

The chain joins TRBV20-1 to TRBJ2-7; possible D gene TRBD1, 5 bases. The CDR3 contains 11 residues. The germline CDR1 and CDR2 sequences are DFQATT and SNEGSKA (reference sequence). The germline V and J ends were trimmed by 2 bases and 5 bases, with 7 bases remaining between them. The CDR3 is CSARQGNEQYF. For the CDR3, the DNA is TGCAGTGCTAGACAGGGTAACGAGCAGTACTTC.

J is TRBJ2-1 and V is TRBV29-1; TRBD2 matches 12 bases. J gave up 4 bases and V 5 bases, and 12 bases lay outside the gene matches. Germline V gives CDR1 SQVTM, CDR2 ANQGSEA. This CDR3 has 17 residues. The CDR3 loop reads CSVSSTSGSWEYNEQFF. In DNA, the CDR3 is TGCAGCGTTTCCTCGACTAGCGGGAGTTGGGAGTACAATGAGCAGTTCTTC.

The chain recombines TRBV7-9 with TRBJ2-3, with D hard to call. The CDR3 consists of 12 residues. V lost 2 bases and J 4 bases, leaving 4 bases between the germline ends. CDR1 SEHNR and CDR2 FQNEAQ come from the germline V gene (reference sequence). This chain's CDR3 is CASSLISDTQYF. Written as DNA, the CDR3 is TGTGCCAGCAGCTTAATATCAGATACGCAGTATTTT.

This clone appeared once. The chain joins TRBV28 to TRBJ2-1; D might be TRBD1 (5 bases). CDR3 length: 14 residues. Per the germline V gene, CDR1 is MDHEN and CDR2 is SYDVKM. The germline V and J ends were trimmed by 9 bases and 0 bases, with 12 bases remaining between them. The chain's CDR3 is CASIQGGSYNEQFF. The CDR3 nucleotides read TGTGCCAGTATCCAGGGTGGCTCCTACAATGAGCAGTTCTTC.

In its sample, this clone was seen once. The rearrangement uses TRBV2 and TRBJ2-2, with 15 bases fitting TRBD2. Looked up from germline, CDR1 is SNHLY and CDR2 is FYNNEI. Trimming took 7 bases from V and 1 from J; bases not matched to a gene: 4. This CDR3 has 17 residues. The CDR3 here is CASTEGLAGGNTGELFF. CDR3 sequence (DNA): TGTGCCAGCACCGAGGGACTAGCGGGGGGGAACACCGGGGAGCTGTTTTTT.

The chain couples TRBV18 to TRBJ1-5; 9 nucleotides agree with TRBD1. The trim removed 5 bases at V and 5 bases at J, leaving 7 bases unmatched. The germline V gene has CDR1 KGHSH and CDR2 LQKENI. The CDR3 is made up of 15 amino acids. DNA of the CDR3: TGTGCCAGCTCATTAGAGGACAGGGGCTATCAGCCCCAGCATTTT. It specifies CASSLEDRGYQPQHF.

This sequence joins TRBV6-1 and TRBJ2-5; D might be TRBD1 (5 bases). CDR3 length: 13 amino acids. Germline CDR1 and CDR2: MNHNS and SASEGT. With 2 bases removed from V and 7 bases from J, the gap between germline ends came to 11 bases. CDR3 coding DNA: TGTGCCAGCAGTGAATACCAGGGCTGGACCCAGTACTTC. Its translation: CASSEYQGWTQYF.

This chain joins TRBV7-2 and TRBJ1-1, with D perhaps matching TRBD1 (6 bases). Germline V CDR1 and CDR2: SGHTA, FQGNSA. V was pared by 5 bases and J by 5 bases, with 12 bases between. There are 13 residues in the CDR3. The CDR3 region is CASSHPQGTEAFF. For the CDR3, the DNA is TGTGCCAGCAGCCACCCACAGGGAACTGAAGCTTTCTTT.

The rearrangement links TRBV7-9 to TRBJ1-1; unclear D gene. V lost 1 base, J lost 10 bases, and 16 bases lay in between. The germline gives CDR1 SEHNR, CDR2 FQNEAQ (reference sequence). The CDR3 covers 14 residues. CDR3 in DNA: TGTGCCAGCAGCTTAGAAGGAGGGATGGGTATAGCTTTCTTT. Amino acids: CASSLEGGMGIAFF.

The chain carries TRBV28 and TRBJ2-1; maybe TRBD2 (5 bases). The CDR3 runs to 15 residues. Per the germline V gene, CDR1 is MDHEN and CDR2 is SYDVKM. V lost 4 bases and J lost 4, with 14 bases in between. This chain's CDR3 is CASSSISREYNEQFF. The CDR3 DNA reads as TGTGCCAGCAGTTCAATTAGCCGGGAATACAATGAGCAGTTCTTC.

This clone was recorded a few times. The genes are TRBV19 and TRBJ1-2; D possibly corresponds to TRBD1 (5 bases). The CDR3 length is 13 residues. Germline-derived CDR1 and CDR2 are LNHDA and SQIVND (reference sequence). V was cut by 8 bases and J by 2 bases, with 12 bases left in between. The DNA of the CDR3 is TGTGCCAGTGCAGACAGCCAAAACTATGGCTACACCTTC. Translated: CASADSQNYGYTF. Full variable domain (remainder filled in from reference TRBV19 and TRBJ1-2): DGGITQSPKYLFRKEGQNVTLSCEQNLNHDAMYWYRQDPGQGLRLIYYSQIVNDFQKGDIAEGYSVSREKKESFPLTVTSAQKNPTAFYLCASADSQNYGYTFGSGTRLTVV.

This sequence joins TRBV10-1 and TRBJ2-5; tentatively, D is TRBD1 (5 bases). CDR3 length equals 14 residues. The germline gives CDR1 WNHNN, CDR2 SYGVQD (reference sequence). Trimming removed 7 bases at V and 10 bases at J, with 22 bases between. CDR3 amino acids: CASTTTETVGGQYF. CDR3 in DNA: TGCGCCAGCACCACTACTGAGACAGTAGGTGGCCAGTACTTC.

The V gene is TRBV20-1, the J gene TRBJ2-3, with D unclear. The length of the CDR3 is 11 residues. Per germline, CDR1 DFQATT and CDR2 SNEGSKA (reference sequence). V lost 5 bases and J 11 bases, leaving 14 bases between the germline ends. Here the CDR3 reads CSAPDFGWQYF. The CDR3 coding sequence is TGCAGTGCTCCTGACTTTGGTTGGCAGTATTTT.

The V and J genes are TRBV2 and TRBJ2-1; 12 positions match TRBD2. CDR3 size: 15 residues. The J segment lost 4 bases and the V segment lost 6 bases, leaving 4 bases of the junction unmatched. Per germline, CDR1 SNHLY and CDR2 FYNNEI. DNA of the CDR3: TGTGCCAGCAGCGGACTAGCGGGAAAGTACAATGAGCAGTTCTTC. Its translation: CASSGLAGKYNEQFF.

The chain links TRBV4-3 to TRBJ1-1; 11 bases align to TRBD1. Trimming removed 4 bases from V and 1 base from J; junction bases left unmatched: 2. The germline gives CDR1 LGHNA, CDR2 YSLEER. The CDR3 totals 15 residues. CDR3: CASSRDRGANTEAFF. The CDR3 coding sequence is TGCGCCAGCAGCCGGGACAGGGGGGCGAACACTGAAGCTTTCTTT.

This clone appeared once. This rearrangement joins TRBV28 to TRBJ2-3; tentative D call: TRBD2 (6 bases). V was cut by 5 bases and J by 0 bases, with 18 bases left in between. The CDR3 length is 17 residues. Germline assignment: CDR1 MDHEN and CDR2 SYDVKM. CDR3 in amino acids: CASSPASGVTSTDTQYF. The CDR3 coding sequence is TGTGCCAGCAGTCCAGCCTCGGGGGTTACTAGCACAGATACGCAGTATTTT. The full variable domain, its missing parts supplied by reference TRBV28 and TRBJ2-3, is DVKVTQSSRYLVKRTGEKVFLECVQDMDHENMFWYRQDPGLGLRLIYFSYDVKMKEKGDIPEGYSVSREKKERFSLILESASTNQTSMYLCASSPASGVTSTDTQYFGPGTRLTVL.

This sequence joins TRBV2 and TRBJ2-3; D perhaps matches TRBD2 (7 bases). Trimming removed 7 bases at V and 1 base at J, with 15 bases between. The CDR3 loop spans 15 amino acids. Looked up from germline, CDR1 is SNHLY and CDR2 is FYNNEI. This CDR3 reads CASKLEGGGTDTQYF. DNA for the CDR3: TGTGCCAGCAAACTAGAGGGGGGGGGCACAGATACGCAGTATTTT.

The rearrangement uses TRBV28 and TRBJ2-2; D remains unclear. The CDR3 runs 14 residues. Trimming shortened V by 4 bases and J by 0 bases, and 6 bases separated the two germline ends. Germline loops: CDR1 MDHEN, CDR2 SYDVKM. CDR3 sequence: CASSSNTNTGELFF. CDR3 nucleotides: TGTGCCAGCAGTTCCAACACGAACACCGGGGAGCTGTTTTTT. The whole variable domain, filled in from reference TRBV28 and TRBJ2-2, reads DVKVTQSSRYLVKRTGEKVFLECVQDMDHENMFWYRQDPGLGLRLIYFSYDVKMKEKGDIPEGYSVSREKKERFSLILESASTNQTSMYLCASSSNTNTGELFFGEGSRLTVL.